These 31 T cell receptor beta chains were sequenced from one sample in a study of shared clonotypes between healthy human individuals. Terminally differentiated effector memory CD45RA+ cells were excluded from the naive CD8 cells, which were CD45RO-negative and positively selected for CCR7. Generated by immunoSEQ multiplex PCR, the TCRdb table keeps only in-frame clones and is missing some. This sample has fewer than 800,000 clones, with roughly nine tenths found just once. Sequencing was carried out using naive CD8+ T cells sorted from blood. These receptors came from a man younger than 40 in good health.

This chain connects TRBV27 to TRBJ1-2, with 10 bases that match TRBD1. V was pared by 5 bases and J by 4 bases, with 7 bases of the junction left unmatched. Germline V CDR1 and CDR2: MNHEY, SMNVEV (reference sequence). CDR3 length: 15 amino acids. The CDR3 loop is CASSLEGQGFYGYTF. In DNA form, the CDR3 reads TGTGCCAGCAGTCTTGAGGGACAGGGGTTCTATGGCTACACCTTC.

V usage is TRBV7-3 and J usage is TRBJ2-1; tentatively, D is TRBD1 (5 bases). This CDR3 region has 16 residues. Trimming removed 2 bases from V and 2 bases from J, with 13 bases in between. In germline, CDR1 is SGHTA, CDR2 FQGTGA. The CDR3 DNA sequence: TGTGCCAGCAGCTTATCCCCAGGGATCCCCTACAATGAGCAGTTCTTC. As protein: CASSLSPGIPYNEQFF.

The CDR3 reads CAWEGVNHEQYF. DNA of the CDR3: TGTGCCTGGGAGGGTGTCAACCACGAGCAGTACTTC. The V call is TRBV30, the J call TRBJ2-7; D is perhaps TRBD2 (5 bases). The CDR3 consists of 12 residues. Trimming shortened V by 5 bases and J by 5 bases, and 13 bases separated the two germline ends. In germline, CDR1 is GTSNPN, CDR2 SVGIG (reference sequence). Together with reference TRBV30 and TRBJ2-7, the CDR3 gives the full variable domain: SQTIHQWPATLVQPVGSPLSLECTVEGTSNPNLYWYRQAAGRGLQLLFYSVGIGQISSEVPQNLSASRPQDRQFILSSKKLLLSDSGFYLCAWEGVNHEQYFGPGTRLTVT.

The V call is TRBV5-6, the J call TRBJ1-1; TRBD1 agrees at 9 bases. This CDR3 has 14 amino acids. V lost 2 bases to trimming and J lost 4 bases; unmatched junction nucleotides: 3. CDR1 is SGHDT and CDR2 is YYEEEE in the germline V gene. The CDR3 coding sequence is TGTGCCAGCAGCTTAGGACAGGGGCCCACTGAAGCTTTCTTT. This translates into CASSLGQGPTEAFF.

V gene TRBV7-6 combines with J gene TRBJ2-7; D call uncertain. Germline V gives CDR1 SGHVS, CDR2 FNYEAQ. V was shortened by 1 base and J by 6 bases, with 16 bases between the two germline ends. The CDR3 runs 15 residues. This chain's CDR3 is CASSLVGSQGLEQYF. The CDR3 nucleotides read TGTGCCAGCAGCTTAGTTGGGTCTCAAGGGCTCGAGCAGTACTTC.

This chain links TRBV27 with TRBJ2-1; D gene unclear. CDR1 and CDR2 from the germline V gene are MNHEY and SMNVEV (reference sequence). The ends were cut back, 6 bases at V and 4 bases at J, with 16 bases in the middle. The CDR3 contains 15 residues. Written as DNA, the CDR3 is TGTGCCAGCAGCCGGATCGAAGGTCGGTACAATGAGCAGTTCTTC. This codes for CASSRIEGRYNEQFF.

The chain employs TRBV27 and TRBJ2-1, with D possibly TRBD2 on 6 matching bases. CDR3 size: 16 residues. Trimming took 2 bases from V and 4 from J, leaving 15 bases between them. Germline V CDR1 and CDR2: MNHEY, SMNVEV (reference sequence). The CDR3 coding sequence is TGTGCCAGCAGTTTAACCCCGACGGGGGTATACAATGAGCAGTTCTTC. It encodes CASSLTPTGVYNEQFF.

The chain uses TRBV29-1 and TRBJ1-1, with D hard to call. Germline V gene data show CDR1 as SQVTM and CDR2 as ANQGSEA. The V end was cut by 6 bases, the J end by 0 bases, with 17 bases between. CDR3 length equals 15 residues. CDR3 DNA: TGCAGCGTCCAAGGACGGGCCAGATTGAACACTGAAGCTTTCTTT. Protein: CSVQGRARLNTEAFF. The variable domain in full, with the rest retrieved from reference TRBV29-1 and TRBJ1-1, is SAVISQKPSRDICQRGTSLTIQCQVDSQVTMMFWYRQQPGQSLTLIATANQGSEATYESGFVIDKFPISRPNLTFSTLTVSNMSPEDSSIYLCSVQGRARLNTEAFFGQGTRLTVV.

V and J are TRBV6-5 and TRBJ2-3; D ambiguous. V shed 10 bases and J shed 6 bases, with 17 bases lying between them. The CDR3 extends over 13 amino acids. Germline assignment: CDR1 MNHEY and CDR2 SVGAGI. The CDR3 DNA follows: TGTGCCACCTCCAAGAGGCCGGAGGATACGCAGTATTTT. This gives the protein CATSKRPEDTQYF.

This chain connects TRBV29-1 to TRBJ2-1, with TRBD1 matching 7 bases. This CDR3 is built from 14 residues. Germline assignment: CDR1 SQVTM and CDR2 ANQGSEA. The chain's CDR3 is CTTQGESSYNEQFF. The CDR3 DNA is TGCACCACCCAGGGGGAGAGCTCCTACAATGAGCAGTTCTTC.

The V and J genes are TRBV4-3 and TRBJ2-7; D may correspond to TRBD1 or TRBD2 (6 bases each). This CDR3 is built from 12 residues. V was clipped by 3 bases and J by 6 bases, with 9 bases between them. From germline, CDR1 is LGHNA and CDR2 YSLEER. DNA for the CDR3: TGCGCCAGCAGCCAGGGGGGCCTCGAGCAGTACTTC. Its protein is CASSQGGLEQYF.

The chain is built from TRBV11-2 and TRBJ2-3; D may be TRBD1 or TRBD2 (5 bases each). Trimming cost V 3 bases and J 4 bases, with 11 bases left between them. CDR3 size: 14 residues. The germline V gene encodes CDR1 SGHAT and CDR2 FQNNGV. The CDR3 DNA reads as TGTGCCAGCAGCTTCGGGGCCGGGGCAGATACGCAGTATTTT. It encodes CASSFGAGADTQYF. Variable domain in full (rest from reference TRBV11-2 and TRBJ2-3): EAGVAQSPRYKIIEKRQSVAFWCNPISGHATLYWYQQILGQGPKLLIQFQNNGVVDDSQLPKDRFSAERLKGVDSTLKIQPAKLEDSAVYLCASSFGAGADTQYFGPGTRLTVL.

The chain links TRBV11-2 to TRBJ2-1, with TRBD1 matching over 9 bases. The CDR3 has 15 residues. The trim removed 4 bases at V and 6 bases at J, leaving 7 bases unmatched. Germline V gene sequence: CDR1 SGHAT, CDR2 FQNNGV. The CDR3 bases are TGTGCCAGCAGCTGGCCCGGGACAGGGTCCAATGAGCAGTTCTTC. As protein: CASSWPGTGSNEQFF.

A single count supports this clone. The rearrangement uses TRBV7-9 and TRBJ2-7; either TRBD1 or TRBD2 may supply D (5 bases each). V was shortened by 5 bases and J by 0 bases, with 14 bases between the two germline ends. The CDR3 totals 15 residues. From germline, CDR1 is SEHNR and CDR2 FQNEAQ (reference sequence). The CDR3 nucleotides read TGTGCCAGCAGCCCCCCGAGAGGGGCCTCCTACGAGCAGTACTTC. Its translation is CASSPPRGASYEQYF.

The chain uses TRBV6-4 and TRBJ2-3; D not resolved. Germline V CDR1 and CDR2: MRHNA, SNTAGT. This CDR3 spans 14 amino acids. V lost 3 bases and J 1 base, leaving 8 bases between the germline ends. CDR3 coding DNA: TGTGCCAGCAGTGATTCTCCAGGCACAGATACGCAGTATTTT. Protein product: CASSDSPGTDTQYF.

Details on this clone: Because the CDR3 is missing its conserved closing phenylalanine or tryptophan, this is likely a read error. This chain joins TRBV29-1 and TRBJ2-7; 7 nucleotides align to TRBD1. Germline CDR1 SQVTM, CDR2 ANQGSEA. Unmatched junction bases numbered 5, after V lost 6 bases and J lost 0 bases. This CDR3 spans 13 amino acids. This chain's CDR3 is CSVRDSLSYEQYL. The CDR3 bases are TGCAGCGTACGGGACAGCCTCTCCTACGAGCAGTACCTC.

V gene TRBV28 combines with J gene TRBJ2-2; D might be TRBD1 (6 bases). This CDR3 has 17 amino acids. Deletions cut 1 base from V and 6 bases from J, with 18 bases between. From germline, CDR1 is MDHEN and CDR2 SYDVKM. In DNA form, the CDR3 reads TGTGCCAGCAGTTTATTCCCCCGCAGGGGCGCTCCCGGGGAGCTGTTTTTT. It is translated as CASSLFPRRGAPGELFF.

The chain employs TRBV2 and TRBJ2-7, with a tentative D call TRBD2 (7 bases). The CDR3 is 12 amino acids. CDR1 SNHLY and CDR2 FYNNEI come from the germline V gene. V dropped 6 bases and J dropped 5 bases, with 11 bases sitting between them. The CDR3 protein is CASRKGGHEQYF. In nucleotides, the CDR3 is TGTGCCAGCAGGAAGGGGGGGCACGAGCAGTACTTC.

This chain joins TRBV15 and TRBJ2-7, with 9 bases matching TRBD2. The CDR3 totals 17 residues. CDR1 LNHNV and CDR2 YYDKDF come from the germline V gene (reference sequence). V shed 0 bases, J shed 5 bases, and the junction held 11 bases outside the gene matches. This CDR3 is CATSRDFGREGHNEQYF. The DNA for the CDR3 is TGTGCCACCAGCAGAGATTTCGGGCGGGAGGGCCACAACGAGCAGTACTTC.

The genes are TRBV4-1 and TRBJ2-7; D is unclear. The CDR3 totals 14 residues. Germline loops: CDR1 MGHRA, CDR2 YSYEKL. Trimming left V 4 bases short and J 3 bases short, with 13 bases between. The CDR3 spells CASSLSDWNYEQYF. CDR3 in DNA: TGCGCCAGCAGCCTTAGTGACTGGAACTACGAGCAGTACTTC.

The chain links TRBV7-9 to TRBJ1-1; 9 positions match TRBD1. With 5 bases clipped from V and 5 bases from J, the junction kept 12 bases outside the gene matches. The CDR3 extends over 16 amino acids. Germline CDR1 is SEHNR and CDR2 is FQNEAQ (reference sequence). DNA for the CDR3: TGTGCCAGCAGCAGTGAGACAGGGGGTAAAGAAACTGAAGCTTTCTTT. Its translation: CASSSETGGKETEAFF.

Concerning this clone: Additional DNA sequences in this sample encode the identical CDR3. The rearrangement joins TRBV30 to TRBJ2-1; D perhaps matches TRBD2 (6 bases). The V end was cut by 3 bases, the J end by 4 bases, with 10 bases between. The CDR3 runs to 13 residues. The germline V gene has CDR1 GTSNPN and CDR2 SVGIG (reference sequence). In nucleotides, the CDR3 is TGTGCCTGGAGCGAGGGGAGGTACAATGAGCAGTTCTTC. Protein: CAWSEGRYNEQFF. The variable domain in full, with the rest retrieved from reference TRBV30 and TRBJ2-1, is SQTIHQWPATLVQPVGSPLSLECTVEGTSNPNLYWYRQAAGRGLQLLFYSVGIGQISSEVPQNLSASRPQDRQFILSSKKLLLSDSGFYLCAWSEGRYNEQFFGPGTRLTVL.

The chain carries TRBV27 and TRBJ1-2; D ambiguous. The V gene lost 5 bases and the J gene lost 7 bases, with 11 bases spanning the gap. In germline, CDR1 is MNHEY, CDR2 SMNVEV (reference sequence). This CDR3 comprises 12 residues. DNA for the CDR3: TGTGCCAGCAGTGCCCATGGCATTGGCTACACCTTC. It specifies CASSAHGIGYTF.

This chain connects TRBV6-5 to TRBJ2-1; 13 bases line up with TRBD2. The germline CDR1 and CDR2 sequences are MNHEY and SVGAGI. The CDR3 has 16 residues. V shed 2 bases and J 10 bases; nucleotides not matched to a gene: 8. The CDR3 DNA reads as TGTGCCAGCAGTTACGGACTAGCGGGAGTTCCAGGGGAGCAGTTCTTC. Amino acid sequence: CASSYGLAGVPGEQFF.

The chain joins TRBV29-1 to TRBJ2-5, with D possibly matching TRBD1 (6 bases). V was trimmed by 4 bases and J by 3 bases, leaving 18 bases between them. The CDR3 is 15 residues long. Germline assignment: CDR1 SQVTM and CDR2 ANQGSEA. The chain's CDR3 is CSVVERDTEEETQYF. Here the CDR3 DNA reads TGCAGCGTTGTGGAGAGGGACACAGAAGAAGAGACCCAGTACTTC.

The V call is TRBV27, the J call TRBJ1-5; TRBD1 is a possible D gene (6 bases). Trimming removed 5 bases from V and 0 bases from J, with 8 bases in between. Germline V gives CDR1 MNHEY, CDR2 SMNVEV (reference sequence). This CDR3 is built from 14 residues. Here the CDR3 reads CASSQDSSNQPQHF. For the CDR3, the DNA is TGTGCCAGCAGTCAGGACAGTAGCAATCAGCCCCAGCATTTT.

The chain couples TRBV27 to TRBJ2-7, with 11 bases fitting TRBD1. The trim removed 5 bases at V and 9 bases at J, leaving 9 bases unmatched. CDR3 length: 14 amino acids. CDR1 and CDR2 (germline): MNHEY, SMNVEV (reference sequence). DNA of the CDR3: TGTGCCAGCAGTCCCGGGACAGGGGGACTCGGGCAGTACTTC. Translating gives CASSPGTGGLGQYF.

This chain joins TRBV5-7 and TRBJ2-7, with 8 bases identical to TRBD1. Being an ORF, TRBV5-7 has a function that is uncertain. V shed 4 bases, J shed 3 bases, and the junction held 9 bases outside the gene matches. The CDR3 runs to 15 residues. CDR3: CASSPREGQGYEQYF. As DNA, the CDR3 is TGTGCCAGCAGCCCGCGCGAAGGACAGGGCTACGAGCAGTACTTC.

This sequence joins TRBV27 and TRBJ2-7; 7 positions match TRBD2. Germline assignment: CDR1 MNHEY and CDR2 SMNVEV (reference sequence). The CDR3 is made up of 15 amino acids. Trimming at V came to 3 bases and at J to 5 bases, leaving 10 bases not matched to a gene. CDR3 nucleotides: TGTGCCAGCAGTTTTGCCGCGAAGGGAGGGGACGAGCAGTACTTC. Translation: CASSFAAKGGDEQYF.

This sequence joins TRBV7-6 and TRBJ2-6, with 9 bases matching TRBD2. Germline V gene data show CDR1 as SGHVS and CDR2 as FNYEAQ. The CDR3 sequence is 20 residues long. The trim removed 1 base at V and 2 bases at J, leaving 12 bases unmatched. The CDR3 spells CASSLGVGGRAGTGANVLTF. The CDR3 DNA reads TGTGCCAGCAGCTTAGGAGTAGGCGGGAGGGCCGGGACTGGGGCCAACGTCCTGACTTTC. Supplemented by reference TRBV7-6 and TRBJ2-6, the full variable domain reads GAGVSQSPRYKVTKRGQDVALRCDPISGHVSLYWYRQALGQGPEFLTYFNYEAQQDKSGLPNDRFSAERPEGSISTLTIQRTEQRDSAMYRCASSLGVGGRAGTGANVLTFGAGSRLTVL.

This chain uses TRBV9 with TRBJ2-2; the match to TRBD2 covers 13 bases. This CDR3 region has 22 residues. The V segment lost 5 bases and the J segment 3 bases; nucleotides outside the gene matches: 22. The germline CDR1 and CDR2 sequences are SGDLS and YYNGEE. The DNA for the CDR3 is TGTGCCAGCAGACCAGGAGGAGGGACTAGCGGGATATCGTTACGGGACACCGGGGAGCTGTTTTTT. Protein sequence: CASRPGGGTSGISLRDTGELFF.